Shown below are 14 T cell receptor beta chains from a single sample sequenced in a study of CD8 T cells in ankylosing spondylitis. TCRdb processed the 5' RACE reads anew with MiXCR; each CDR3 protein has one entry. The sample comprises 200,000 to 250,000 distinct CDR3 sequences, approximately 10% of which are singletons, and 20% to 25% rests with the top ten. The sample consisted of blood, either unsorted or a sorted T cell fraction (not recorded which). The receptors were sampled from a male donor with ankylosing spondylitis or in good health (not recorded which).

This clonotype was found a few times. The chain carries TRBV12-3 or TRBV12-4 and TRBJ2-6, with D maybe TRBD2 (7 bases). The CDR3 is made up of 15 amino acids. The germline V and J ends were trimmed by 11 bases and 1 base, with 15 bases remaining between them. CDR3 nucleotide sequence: TGTGCCGGGCGGGGGCCGGATTCTGGGGCCAACGTCCTGACTTTC. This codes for CAGRGPDSGANVLTF.

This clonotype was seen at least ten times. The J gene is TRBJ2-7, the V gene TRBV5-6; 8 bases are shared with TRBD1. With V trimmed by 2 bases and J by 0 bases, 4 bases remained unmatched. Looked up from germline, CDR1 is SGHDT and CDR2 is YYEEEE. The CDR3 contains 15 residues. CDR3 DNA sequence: TGTGCCAGCAGCTTCGGGACAGGACTCTCCTACGAGCAGTACTTC. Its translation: CASSFGTGLSYEQYF.

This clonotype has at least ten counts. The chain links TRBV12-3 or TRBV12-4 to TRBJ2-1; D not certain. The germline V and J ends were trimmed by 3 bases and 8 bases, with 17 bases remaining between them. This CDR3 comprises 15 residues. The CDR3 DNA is TGTGCCAGCAGTTTTCAACCTCTCAGGCATCATGAGCAGTTCTTC. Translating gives CASSFQPLRHHEQFF.

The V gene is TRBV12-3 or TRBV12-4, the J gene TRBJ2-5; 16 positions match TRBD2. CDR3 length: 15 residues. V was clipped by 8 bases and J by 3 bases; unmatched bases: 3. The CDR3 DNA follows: TGTGCCAGCGGGGGGACTAGCGGGGGGGAAGAGACCCAGTACTTC. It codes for CASGGTSGGEETQYF.

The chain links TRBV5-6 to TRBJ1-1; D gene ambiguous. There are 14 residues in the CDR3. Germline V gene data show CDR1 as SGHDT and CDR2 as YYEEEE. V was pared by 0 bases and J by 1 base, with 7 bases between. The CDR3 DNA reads TGTGCCAGCAGCTTGGCGGCAGGGAACACTGAAGCTTTCTTT. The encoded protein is CASSLAAGNTEAFF.

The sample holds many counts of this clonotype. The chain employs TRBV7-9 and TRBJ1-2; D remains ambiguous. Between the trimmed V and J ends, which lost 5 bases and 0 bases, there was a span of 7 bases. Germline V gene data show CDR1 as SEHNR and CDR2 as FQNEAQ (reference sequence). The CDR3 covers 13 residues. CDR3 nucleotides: TGTGCCAGCAGCGATGGTTCTAACTATGGCTACACCTTC. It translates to CASSDGSNYGYTF. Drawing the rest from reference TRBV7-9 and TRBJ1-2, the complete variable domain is DTGVSQNPRHKITKRGQNVTFRCDPISEHNRLYWYRQTLGQGPEFLTYFQNEAQLEKSRLLSDRFSAERPKGSFSTLEIQRTEQGDSAMYLCASSDGSNYGYTFGSGTRLTVV.

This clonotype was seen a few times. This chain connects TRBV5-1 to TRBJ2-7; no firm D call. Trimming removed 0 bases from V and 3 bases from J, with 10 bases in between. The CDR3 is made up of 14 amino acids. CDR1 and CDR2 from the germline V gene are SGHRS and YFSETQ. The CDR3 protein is CASSLGAYDYEQYF. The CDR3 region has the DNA TGCGCCAGCAGCTTGGGGGCTTACGACTACGAGCAGTACTTC.

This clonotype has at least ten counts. The CDR3 loop is CASSPGLGGFGYTF. DNA for the CDR3: TGTGCCAGCAGCCCAGGGTTAGGGGGCTTTGGCTACACCTTC. The rearrangement uses TRBV7-9 and TRBJ1-2, with TRBD1 matching 7 bases. The ends lost 5 bases at V and 7 bases at J; junction bases unmatched: 10. Germline lookup yields CDR1 SEHNR and CDR2 FQNEAQ (reference sequence). CDR3 size: 14 residues.

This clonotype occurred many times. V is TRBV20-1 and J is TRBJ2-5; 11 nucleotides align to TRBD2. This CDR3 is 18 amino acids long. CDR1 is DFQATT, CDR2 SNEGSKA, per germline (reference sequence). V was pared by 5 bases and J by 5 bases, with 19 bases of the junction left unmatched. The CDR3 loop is CSAASTASGGIIGETQYF. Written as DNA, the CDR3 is TGCAGTGCTGCTAGTACGGCTAGCGGGGGGATTATCGGGGAGACCCAGTACTTC.

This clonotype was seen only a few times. The CDR3 spells CASSGADRNQETQYF. The CDR3 DNA follows: TGCGCCAGCAGCGGAGCGGACAGAAACCAAGAGACCCAGTACTTC. J is TRBJ2-5 and V is TRBV5-1, with D possibly being TRBD1 (6 bases). The CDR3 covers 15 residues. The germline V and J ends were trimmed by 4 bases and 0 bases, with 13 bases remaining between them. The germline V gene encodes CDR1 SGHRS and CDR2 YFSETQ.

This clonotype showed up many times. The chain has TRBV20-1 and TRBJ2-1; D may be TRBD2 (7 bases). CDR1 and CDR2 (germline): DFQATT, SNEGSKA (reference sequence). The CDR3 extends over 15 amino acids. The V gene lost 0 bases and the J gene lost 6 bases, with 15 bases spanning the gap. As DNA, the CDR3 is TGCAGTGCTAGAGATGGGGGGGGCCAGGGCAATGAGCAGTTCTTC. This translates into CSARDGGGQGNEQFF.

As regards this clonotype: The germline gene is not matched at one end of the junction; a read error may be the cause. The CDR3 spells CNASSAGQAYEQYF. DNA for the CDR3: TGCAATGCTTCTTCAGCGGGACAGGCCTACGAGCAGTACTTC. This chain connects TRBV20-1 to TRBJ2-7, with D possibly TRBD1 on 8 matching bases. This CDR3 spans 14 amino acids. CDR1 and CDR2 (germline): DFQATT, SNEGSKA (reference sequence).

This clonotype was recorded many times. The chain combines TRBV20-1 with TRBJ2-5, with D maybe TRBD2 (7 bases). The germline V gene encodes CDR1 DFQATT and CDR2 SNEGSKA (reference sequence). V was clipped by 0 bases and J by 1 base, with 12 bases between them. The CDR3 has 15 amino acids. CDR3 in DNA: TGCAGTGCTAGAGATCGTGGGGGGGCCCAAGAGACCCAGTACTTC. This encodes CSARDRGGAQETQYF.

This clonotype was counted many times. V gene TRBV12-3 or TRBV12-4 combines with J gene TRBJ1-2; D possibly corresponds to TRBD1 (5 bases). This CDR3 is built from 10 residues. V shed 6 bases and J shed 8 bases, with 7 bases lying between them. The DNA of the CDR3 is TGTGCCAGCAGGGGACTGGGCTACACCTTC. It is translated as CASRGLGYTF.